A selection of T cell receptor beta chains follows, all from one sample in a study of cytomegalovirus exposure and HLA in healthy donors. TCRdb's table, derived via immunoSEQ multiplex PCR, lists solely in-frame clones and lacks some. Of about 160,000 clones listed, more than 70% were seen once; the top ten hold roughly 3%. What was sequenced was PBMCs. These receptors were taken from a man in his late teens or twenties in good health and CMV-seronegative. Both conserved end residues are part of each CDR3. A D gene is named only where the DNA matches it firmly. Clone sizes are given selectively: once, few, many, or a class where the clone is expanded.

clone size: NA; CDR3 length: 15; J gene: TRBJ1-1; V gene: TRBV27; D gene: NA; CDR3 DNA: TGTGCCAGCAGTTTATTCCCGGCCGGAGGGACTGAAGCTTTCTTT; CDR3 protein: CASSLFPAGGTEAFF
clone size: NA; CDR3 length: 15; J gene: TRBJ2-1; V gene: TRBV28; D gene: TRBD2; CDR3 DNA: TGTGCCAGCACCGGTGGACTAGCGGGAGGTGTTGAGCAGTTCTTC; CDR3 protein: CASTGGLAGGVEQFF
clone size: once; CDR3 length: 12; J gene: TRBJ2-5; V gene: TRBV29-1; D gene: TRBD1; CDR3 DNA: TGCAGCTTAGGACAGGGGCAAGAGACCCAGTACTTC; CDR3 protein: CSLGQGQETQYF
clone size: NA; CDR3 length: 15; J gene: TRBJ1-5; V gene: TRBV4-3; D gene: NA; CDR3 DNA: TGCGCCAGCAGCCAAGATCAGTCGGGGGGACAGCCCCAGCATTTT; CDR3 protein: CASSQDQSGGQPQHF
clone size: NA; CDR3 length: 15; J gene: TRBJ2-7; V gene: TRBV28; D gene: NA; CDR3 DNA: TGTGCCAGCAGTCCGTCAGTAGCGCCTGCCCTCGAGCAGTACTTC; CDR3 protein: CASSPSVAPALEQYF
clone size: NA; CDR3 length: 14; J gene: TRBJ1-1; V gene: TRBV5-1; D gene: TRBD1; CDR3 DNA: TGCGCCAGCAGCTTAAACAGGGGGGACACTGAAGCTTTCTTT; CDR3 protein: CASSLNRGDTEAFF
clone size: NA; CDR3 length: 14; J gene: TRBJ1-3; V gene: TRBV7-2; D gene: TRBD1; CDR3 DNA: TGTGCCAGCAGCGTGGGGACAGAAGGAAACACCATATATTTT; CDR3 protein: CASSVGTEGNTIYF
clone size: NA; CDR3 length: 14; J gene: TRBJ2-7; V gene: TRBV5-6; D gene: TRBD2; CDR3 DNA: TGTGCCAGCAGCCGGACTAGCGGGAGTTACGAGCAGTACTTC; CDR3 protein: CASSRTSGSYEQYF
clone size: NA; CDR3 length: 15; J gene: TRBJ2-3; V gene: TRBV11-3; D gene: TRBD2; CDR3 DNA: TGTGCCAGCAGCTTGTCTAGCGGGCGCCCTGATACGCAGTATTTT; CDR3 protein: CASSLSSGRPDTQYF
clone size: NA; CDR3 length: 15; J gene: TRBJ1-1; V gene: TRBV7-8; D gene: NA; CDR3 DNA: TGTGCCAGCAGCCCCCAGAGGATGGGGAGGACTGAAGCTTTCTTT; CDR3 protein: CASSPQRMGRTEAFF
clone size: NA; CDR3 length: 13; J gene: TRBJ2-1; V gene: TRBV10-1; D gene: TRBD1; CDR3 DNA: TGCGCCAGCGGGACAGGGTTTGGCAATGAGCAGTTCTTC; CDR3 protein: CASGTGFGNEQFF
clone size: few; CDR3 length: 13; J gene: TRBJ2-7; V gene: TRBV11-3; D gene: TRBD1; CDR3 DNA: TGTGCCAACGCCGGGACAGGCCCTTACGAGCAGTACTTC; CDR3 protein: CANAGTGPYEQYF
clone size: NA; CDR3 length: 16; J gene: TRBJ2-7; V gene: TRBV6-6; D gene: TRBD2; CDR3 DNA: TGTGCCAGCAGTTTACAGGCGGGAGCCTCGTCCTACGAGCAGTACTTC; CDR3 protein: CASSLQAGASSYEQYF
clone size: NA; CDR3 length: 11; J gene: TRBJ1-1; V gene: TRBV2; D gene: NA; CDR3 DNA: TGTGCCAGCGGAAGGGGGGGCGAAGCTTTCTTT; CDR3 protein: CASGRGGEAFF
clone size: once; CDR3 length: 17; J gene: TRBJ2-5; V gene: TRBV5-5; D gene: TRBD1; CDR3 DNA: TGTGCCAGCAGCTCAACAATCGGACAGGAAGGGGTAGAGACCCAGTACTTC; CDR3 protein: CASSSTIGQEGVETQYF
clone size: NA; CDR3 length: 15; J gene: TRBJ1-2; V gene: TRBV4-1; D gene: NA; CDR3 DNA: TGCGCCAGCAGCCAAGATTCCAGGGGCGCTTATGGCTACACCTTC; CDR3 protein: CASSQDSRGAYGYTF
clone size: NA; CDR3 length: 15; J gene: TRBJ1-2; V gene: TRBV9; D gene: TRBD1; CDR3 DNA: TGTGCCAGCAGCGTAGGGGGACAGGGGGCTGACGGCTACACCTTC; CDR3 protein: CASSVGGQGADGYTF
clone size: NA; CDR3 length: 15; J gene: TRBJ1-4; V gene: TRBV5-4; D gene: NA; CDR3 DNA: TGTGCCAGCAGCCGAGGAGGTCAGGAAAATGAAAAACTGTTTTTT; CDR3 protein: CASSRGGQENEKLFF
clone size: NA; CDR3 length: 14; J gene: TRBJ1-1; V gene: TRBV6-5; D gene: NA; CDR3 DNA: TGTGCCAGCCACGGATGGGAGTTGAACACTGAAGCTTTCTTT; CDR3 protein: CASHGWELNTEAFF
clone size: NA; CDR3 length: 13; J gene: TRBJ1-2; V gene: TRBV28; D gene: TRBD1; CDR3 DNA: TGTGCCAGCAGTGGGAGGACAGGACGGGGCTACACCTTC; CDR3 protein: CASSGRTGRGYTF
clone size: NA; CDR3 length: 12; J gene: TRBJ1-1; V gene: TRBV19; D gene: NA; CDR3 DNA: TGTGCCAGTAGTTCCACAGGCACTGAAGCTTTCTTT; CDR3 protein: CASSSTGTEAFF
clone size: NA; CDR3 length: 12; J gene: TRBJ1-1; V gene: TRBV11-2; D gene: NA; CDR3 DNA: TGTGCCAGCAGTATTCTCAGGGTGTTCGCTTTCTTT; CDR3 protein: CASSILRVFAFF
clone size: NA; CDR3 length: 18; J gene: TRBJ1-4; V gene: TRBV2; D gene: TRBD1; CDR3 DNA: TGTGCCAGCCAGGTCCCGGGACAGGGGCGATCAACTAATGAAAAACTGTTTTTT; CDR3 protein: CASQVPGQGRSTNEKLFF
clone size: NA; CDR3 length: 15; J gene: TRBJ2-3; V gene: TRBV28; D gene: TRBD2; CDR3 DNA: TGTGCCAGCAGCACGCTTAGCGGGAATCTAGATACGCAGTATTTT; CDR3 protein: CASSTLSGNLDTQYF
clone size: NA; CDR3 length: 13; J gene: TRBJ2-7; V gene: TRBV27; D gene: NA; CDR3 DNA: TGTGCCAGCAGTTTATCCGGAGATTACGAGCAGTACTTC; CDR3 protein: CASSLSGDYEQYF